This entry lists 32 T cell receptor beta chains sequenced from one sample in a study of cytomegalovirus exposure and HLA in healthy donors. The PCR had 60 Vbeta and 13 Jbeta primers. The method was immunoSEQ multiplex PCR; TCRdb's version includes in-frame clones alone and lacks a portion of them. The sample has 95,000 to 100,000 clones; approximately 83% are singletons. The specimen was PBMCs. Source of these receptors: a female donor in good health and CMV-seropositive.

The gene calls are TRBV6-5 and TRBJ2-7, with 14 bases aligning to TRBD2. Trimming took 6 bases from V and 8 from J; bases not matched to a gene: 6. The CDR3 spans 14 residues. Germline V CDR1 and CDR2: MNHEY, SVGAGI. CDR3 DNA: TGTGCCAGCAGGCTGACTAGCGGGAGGGCCCAGCAGTACTTC. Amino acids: CASRLTSGRAQQYF.

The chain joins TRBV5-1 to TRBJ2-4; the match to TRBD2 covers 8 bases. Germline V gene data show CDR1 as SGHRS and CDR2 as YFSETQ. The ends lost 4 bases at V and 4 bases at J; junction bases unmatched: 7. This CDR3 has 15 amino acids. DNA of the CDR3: TGCGCCAGCAGCGCCACCGGGACTAGAAAAAACATTCAGTACTTC. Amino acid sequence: CASSATGTRKNIQYF.

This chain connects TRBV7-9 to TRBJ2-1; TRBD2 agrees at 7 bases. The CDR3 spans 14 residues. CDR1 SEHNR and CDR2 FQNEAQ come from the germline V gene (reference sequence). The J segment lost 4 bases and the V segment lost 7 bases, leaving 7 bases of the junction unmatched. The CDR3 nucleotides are TGTGCCAGCACGTTCTTCGGGGGGTACAATGAGCAGTTCTTC. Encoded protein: CASTFFGGYNEQFF. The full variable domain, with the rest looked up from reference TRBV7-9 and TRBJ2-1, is DTGVSQNPRHKITKRGQNVTFRCDPISEHNRLYWYRQTLGQGPEFLTYFQNEAQLEKSRLLSDRFSAERPKGSFSTLEIQRTEQGDSAMYLCASTFFGGYNEQFFGPGTRLTVL.

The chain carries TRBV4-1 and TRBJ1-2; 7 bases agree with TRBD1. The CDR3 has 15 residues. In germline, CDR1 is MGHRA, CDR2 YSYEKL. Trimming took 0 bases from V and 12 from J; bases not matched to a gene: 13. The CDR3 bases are TGCGCCAGCAGCCAAGATCGGGGACAGCCGCCTTCCGACACCTTC. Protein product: CASSQDRGQPPSDTF.

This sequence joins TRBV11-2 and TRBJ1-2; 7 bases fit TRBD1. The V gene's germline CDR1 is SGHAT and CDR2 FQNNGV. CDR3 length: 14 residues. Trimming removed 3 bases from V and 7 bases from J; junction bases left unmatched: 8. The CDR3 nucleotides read TGTGCCAGCAGCTTTTGGGACAGTAAAGGTGGCTACACCTTC. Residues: CASSFWDSKGGYTF.

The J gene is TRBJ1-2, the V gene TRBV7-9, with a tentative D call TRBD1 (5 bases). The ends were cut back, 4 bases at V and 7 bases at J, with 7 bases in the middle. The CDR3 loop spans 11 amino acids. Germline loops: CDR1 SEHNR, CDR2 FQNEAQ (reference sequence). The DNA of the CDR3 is TGTGCCAGCAGCTCGGGGGGTGGCTACACCTTC. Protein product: CASSSGGGYTF.

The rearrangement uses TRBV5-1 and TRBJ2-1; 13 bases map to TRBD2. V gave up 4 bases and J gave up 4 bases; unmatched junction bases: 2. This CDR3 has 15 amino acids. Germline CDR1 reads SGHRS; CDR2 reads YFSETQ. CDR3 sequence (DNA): TGCGCCAGCAGCGTGGGACTAGCGGGATACAATGAGCAGTTCTTC. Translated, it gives CASSVGLAGYNEQFF.

This chain's CDR3 is CASSYSMGQGFNEQYF. The CDR3 nucleotides are TGTGCCAGTAGTTACTCGATGGGACAGGGGTTCAACGAGCAGTACTTC. This chain connects TRBV19 to TRBJ2-7; the match to TRBD1 covers 10 bases. With 5 bases clipped from V and 5 bases from J, the junction kept 12 bases outside the gene matches. The CDR3 totals 16 residues. CDR1 is LNHDA, CDR2 SQIVND, per germline (reference sequence).

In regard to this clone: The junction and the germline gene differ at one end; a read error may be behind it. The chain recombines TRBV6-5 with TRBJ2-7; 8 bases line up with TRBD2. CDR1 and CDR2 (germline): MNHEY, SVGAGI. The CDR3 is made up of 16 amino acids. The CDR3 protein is CARSYSVAGGGYEQYF. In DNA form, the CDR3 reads TGTGCCCGCAGTTATAGCGTTGCGGGGGGTGGCTACGAGCAGTACTTC.

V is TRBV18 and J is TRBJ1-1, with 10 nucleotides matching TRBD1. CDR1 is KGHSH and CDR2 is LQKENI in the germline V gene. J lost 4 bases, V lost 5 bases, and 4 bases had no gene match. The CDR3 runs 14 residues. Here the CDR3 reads CASSDRGLGTEAFF. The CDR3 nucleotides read TGTGCCAGCTCAGACAGGGGGCTAGGCACTGAAGCTTTCTTT.

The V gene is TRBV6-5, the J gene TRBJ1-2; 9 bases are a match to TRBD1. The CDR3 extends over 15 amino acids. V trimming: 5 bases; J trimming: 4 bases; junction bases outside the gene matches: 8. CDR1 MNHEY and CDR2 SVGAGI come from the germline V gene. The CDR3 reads CASSRGQGDSYGYTF. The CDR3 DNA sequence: TGTGCCAGCAGTAGGGGACAGGGCGATAGCTATGGCTACACCTTC.

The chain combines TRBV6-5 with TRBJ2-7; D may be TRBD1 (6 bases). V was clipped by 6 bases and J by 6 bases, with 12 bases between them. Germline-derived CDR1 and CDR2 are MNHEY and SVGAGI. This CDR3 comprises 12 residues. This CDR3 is CASRRPTGEQYF. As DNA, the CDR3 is TGTGCCAGCAGACGACCGACAGGCGAGCAGTACTTC.

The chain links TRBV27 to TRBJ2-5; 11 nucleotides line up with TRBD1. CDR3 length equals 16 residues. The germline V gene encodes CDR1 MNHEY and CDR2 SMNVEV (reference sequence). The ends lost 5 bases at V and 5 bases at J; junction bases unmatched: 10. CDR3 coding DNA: TGTGCCAGCAGTGGCCATGGACAGGGGGCGGGCGAGACCCAGTACTTC. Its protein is CASSGHGQGAGETQYF.

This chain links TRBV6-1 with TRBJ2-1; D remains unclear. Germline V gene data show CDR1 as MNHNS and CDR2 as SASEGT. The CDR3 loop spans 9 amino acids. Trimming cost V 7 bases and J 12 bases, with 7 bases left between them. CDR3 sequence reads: CASTPGQFF. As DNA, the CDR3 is TGTGCCAGCACCCCGGGGCAGTTCTTC.

As DNA, the CDR3 is TGTGCCAGTGGTGACCAGGGAGGAGGAAGCTATGGCTACACCTTC. Protein: CASGDQGGGSYGYTF. The V and J genes are TRBV6-1 and TRBJ1-2; possible D gene TRBD1, 5 bases. Germline CDR1 and CDR2: MNHNS and SASEGT. The CDR3 contains 15 residues. V shed 9 bases and J shed 4 bases, with 21 bases lying between them.

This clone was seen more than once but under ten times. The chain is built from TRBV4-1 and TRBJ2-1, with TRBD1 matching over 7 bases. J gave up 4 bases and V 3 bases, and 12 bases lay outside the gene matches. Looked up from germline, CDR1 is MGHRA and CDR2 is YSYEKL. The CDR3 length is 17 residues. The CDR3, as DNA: TGCGCCAGCAGCCAGGAACAGACAGGGCCCTCGTACAATGAGCAGTTCTTC. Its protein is CASSQEQTGPSYNEQFF.

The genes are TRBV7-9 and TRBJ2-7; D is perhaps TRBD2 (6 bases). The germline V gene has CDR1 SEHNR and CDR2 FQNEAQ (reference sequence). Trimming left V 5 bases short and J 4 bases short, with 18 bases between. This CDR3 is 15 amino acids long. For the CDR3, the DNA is TGTGCCAGCAGCCCCTCGGGGAGGATGGGATACGAGCAGTACTTC. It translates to CASSPSGRMGYEQYF.

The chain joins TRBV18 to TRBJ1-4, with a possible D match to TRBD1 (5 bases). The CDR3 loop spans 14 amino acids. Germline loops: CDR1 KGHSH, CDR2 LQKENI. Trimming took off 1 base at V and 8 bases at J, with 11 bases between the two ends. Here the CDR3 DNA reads TGTGCCAGCTCACCACGGGGCGTTGAGGAAAAACTGTTTTTT. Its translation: CASSPRGVEEKLFF.

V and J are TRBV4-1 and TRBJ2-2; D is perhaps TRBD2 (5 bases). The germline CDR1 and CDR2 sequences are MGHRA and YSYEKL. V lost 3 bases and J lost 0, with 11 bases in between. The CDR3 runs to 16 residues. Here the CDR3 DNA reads TGCGCCAGCAGCCACCGTAGCGTGCCGAACACCGGGGAGCTGTTTTTT. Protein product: CASSHRSVPNTGELFF.

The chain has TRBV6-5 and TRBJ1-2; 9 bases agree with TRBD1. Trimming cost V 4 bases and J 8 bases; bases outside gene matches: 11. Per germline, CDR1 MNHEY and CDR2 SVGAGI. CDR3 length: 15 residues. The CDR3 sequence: CASSFTQGAIEGYTF. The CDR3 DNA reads TGTGCCAGCAGTTTCACACAGGGGGCGATTGAAGGCTACACCTTC.

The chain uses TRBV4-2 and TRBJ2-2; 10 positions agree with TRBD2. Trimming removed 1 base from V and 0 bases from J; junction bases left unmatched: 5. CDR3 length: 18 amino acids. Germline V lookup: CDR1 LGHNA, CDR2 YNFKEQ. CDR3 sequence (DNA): TGTGCCAGCAGCCAAGTCATAACTAGCGGGGCGAACACCGGGGAGCTGTTTTTT. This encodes CASSQVITSGANTGELFF.

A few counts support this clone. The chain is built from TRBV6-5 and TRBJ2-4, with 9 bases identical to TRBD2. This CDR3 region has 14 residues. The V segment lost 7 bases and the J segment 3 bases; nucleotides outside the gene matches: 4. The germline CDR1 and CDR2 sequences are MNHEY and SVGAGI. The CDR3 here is CASKGSGGKNIQYF. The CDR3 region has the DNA TGTGCCAGCAAGGGTAGCGGGGGCAAAAACATTCAGTACTTC.

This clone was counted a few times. CDR3 sequence: CASSLGLAGGPGTRNIQYF. DNA for the CDR3: TGTGCCAGCAGCTTAGGTCTAGCGGGGGGGCCGGGGACCAGAAACATTCAGTACTTC. This rearrangement joins TRBV13 to TRBJ2-4, with 12 bases lining up with TRBD2. V was clipped by 0 bases and J by 6 bases; unmatched bases: 12. The germline CDR1 and CDR2 sequences are PRHDT and FYEKMQ (reference sequence). The CDR3 is 19 amino acids.

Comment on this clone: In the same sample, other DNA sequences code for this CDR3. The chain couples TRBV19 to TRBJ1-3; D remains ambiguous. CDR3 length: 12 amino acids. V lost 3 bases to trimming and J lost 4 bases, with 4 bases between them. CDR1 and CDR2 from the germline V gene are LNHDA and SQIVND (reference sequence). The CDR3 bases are TGTGCCAGTAGTATTCTAGGAAACACCATATATTTT. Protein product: CASSILGNTIYF.

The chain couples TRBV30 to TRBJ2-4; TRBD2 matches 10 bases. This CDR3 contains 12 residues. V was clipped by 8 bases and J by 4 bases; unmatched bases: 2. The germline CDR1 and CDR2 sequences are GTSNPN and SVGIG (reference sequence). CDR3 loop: CAATSGKNIQYF. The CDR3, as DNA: TGTGCCGCGACTAGCGGGAAAAACATTCAGTACTTC. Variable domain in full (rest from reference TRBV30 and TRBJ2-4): SQTIHQWPATLVQPVGSPLSLECTVEGTSNPNLYWYRQAAGRGLQLLFYSVGIGQISSEVPQNLSASRPQDRQFILSSKKLLLSDSGFYLCAATSGKNIQYFGAGTRLSVL.

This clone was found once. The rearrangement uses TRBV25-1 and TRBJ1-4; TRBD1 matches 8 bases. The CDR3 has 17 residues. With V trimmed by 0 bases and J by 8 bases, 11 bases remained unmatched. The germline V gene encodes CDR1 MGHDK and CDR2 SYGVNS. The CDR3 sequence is CASSEYIEQGVVEKLFF. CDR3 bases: TGTGCCAGCAGTGAATATATTGAACAGGGGGTTGTCGAAAAACTGTTTTTT.

The CDR3 DNA sequence: TGTGCCACCAGCATCCCGACAGCCTCGCAGTTCTTC. As protein: CATSIPTASQFF. This chain joins TRBV15 and TRBJ2-1, with D perhaps TRBD1 (5 bases). Between the trimmed V and J ends, which lost 4 bases and 12 bases, there was a span of 13 bases. Germline assignment: CDR1 LNHNV and CDR2 YYDKDF (reference sequence). The CDR3 has 12 amino acids.

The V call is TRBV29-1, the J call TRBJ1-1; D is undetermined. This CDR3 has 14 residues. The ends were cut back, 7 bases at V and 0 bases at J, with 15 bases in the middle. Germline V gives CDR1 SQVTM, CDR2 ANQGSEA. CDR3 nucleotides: TGCAGCGCTGCTGGTGGCGGGCTGAACACTGAAGCTTTCTTT. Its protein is CSAAGGGLNTEAFF.

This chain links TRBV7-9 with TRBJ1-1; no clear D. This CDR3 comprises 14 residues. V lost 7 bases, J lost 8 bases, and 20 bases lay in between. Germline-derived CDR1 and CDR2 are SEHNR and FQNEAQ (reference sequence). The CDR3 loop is CASISRDTPGEAFF. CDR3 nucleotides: TGTGCCAGCATCTCTCGTGACACCCCTGGAGAAGCTTTCTTT.

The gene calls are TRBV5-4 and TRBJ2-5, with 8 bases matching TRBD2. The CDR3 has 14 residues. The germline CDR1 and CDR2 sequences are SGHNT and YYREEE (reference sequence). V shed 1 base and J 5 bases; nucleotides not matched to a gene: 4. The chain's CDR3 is CASSLTSGGETQYF. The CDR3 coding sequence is TGTGCCAGCAGCTTGACTAGCGGAGGGGAGACCCAGTACTTC.

The CDR3 DNA reads TGTGCCAGCAGCTTGTACTTTTCGACAGGGATCCTTTATGGCTACACCTTC. This codes for CASSLYFSTGILYGYTF. V gene TRBV5-6 combines with J gene TRBJ1-2, with 7 bases lining up with TRBD1. CDR3 length equals 17 residues. The V and J ends lost 1 base and 5 bases, in that order; junction bases with no gene match: 14. Germline CDR1 SGHDT, CDR2 YYEEEE.

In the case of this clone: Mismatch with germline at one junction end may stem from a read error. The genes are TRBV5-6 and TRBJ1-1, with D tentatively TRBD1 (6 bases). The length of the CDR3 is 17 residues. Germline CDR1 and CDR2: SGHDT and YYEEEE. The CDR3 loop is CASRLVGRGLLNTEAFF. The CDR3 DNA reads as TGTGCCAGCCGCTTGGTTGGCAGGGGTCTTCTGAACACTGAAGCTTTCTTT.